This paragraph covers one TCR beta chain sequence. The entry originates in a study of human T cells and chemical hapten exposure. From the RACE reads, TCRdb called clonotypes with MiXCR, one entry per CDR3 protein. The sample yields about 82,000 distinct CDR3 sequences, about 6.3% seen once. Regarding time point: patch test 2, 6 weeks after DPC sensitization. Described treatment: therapeutic diphenylcyclopropenone sensitization with weekly scalp DPC. Blood sampling occurred before each patch-test application. This specimen consisted of whole blood, obtained in connection with sensitization to the hapten diphenylcyclopropenone (DPC). This clonotype was sampled from a woman younger than 45 with alopecia areata. Some clones in this sample may be carry-over from other donors' samples.

CDR3 nucleotide sequence: TGTGCCTGGACCCAACAGGGCGGAGTCCTTGCTTTCTTT. Protein product: CAWTQQGGVLAFF. The rearrangement joins TRBV30 to TRBJ1-1; maybe TRBD1 (6 bases). The CDR3 contains 13 residues. CDR1 is GTSNPN, CDR2 SVGIG, per germline (reference sequence). V was clipped by 4 bases and J by 11 bases, with 20 bases between them. The entire variable domain, with the rest obtained from reference TRBV30 and TRBJ1-1, is as follows: SQTIHQWPATLVQPVGSPLSLECTVEGTSNPNLYWYRQAAGRGLQLLFYSVGIGQISSEVPQNLSASRPQDRQFILSSKKLLLSDSGFYLCAWTQQGGVLAFFGQGTRLTVV.